This entry describes one T cell receptor beta chain. Original methodology: Amplifying reference gene primers gave estimates of nucleated cell counts. Measured with immunoSEQ multiplex PCR; TCRdb has only the in-frame clones, and not every one. From that table come the V and J calls and clone size; the DNA was used to work out D and trimming. The data contain approximately 70,000 clones, approximately 91% of them seen just once; the ten biggest clones take up around 14%. The data were taken from a study of blood T cell repertoires in COVID-19. Overall study: Sites in the United States, Italy and Spain provided acute and convalescent COVID-19 samples. In each case, the material was cDNA or gDNA derived from T cells, B-cell-depleted T cells, or PBMCs.

The source material was peripheral blood. This receptor was identified in a human donor with active COVID-19. The donor label of this sample is uncertain.

CDR3 sequence reads: CAISAGGDYTGELFF. The CDR3 DNA is TGTGCCATCAGTGCGGGAGGGGATTACACCGGGGAGCTGTTTTTT. This chain links TRBV10-3 with TRBJ2-2, with 8 bases aligning to TRBD2. Looked up from germline, CDR1 is ENHRY and CDR2 is SYGVKD. This CDR3 is built from 15 residues. Unmatched junction bases numbered 4, after V lost 4 bases and J lost 3 bases.